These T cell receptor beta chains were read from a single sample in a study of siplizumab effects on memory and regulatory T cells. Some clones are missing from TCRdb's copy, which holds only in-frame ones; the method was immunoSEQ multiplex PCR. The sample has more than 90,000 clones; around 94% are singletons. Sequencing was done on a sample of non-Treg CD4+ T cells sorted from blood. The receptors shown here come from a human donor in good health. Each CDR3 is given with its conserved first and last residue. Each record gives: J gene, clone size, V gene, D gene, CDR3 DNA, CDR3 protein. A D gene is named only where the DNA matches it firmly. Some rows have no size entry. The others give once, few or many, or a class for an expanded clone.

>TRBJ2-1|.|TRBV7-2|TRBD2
TGTGCCAGCAGCTTTCGACTAGCGGGAGACAGTGAGCAGTTCTTC
CASSFRLAGDSEQFF
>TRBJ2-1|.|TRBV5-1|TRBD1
TGCGCCAGCAGCTTGGAGGGAAGACAGGGGAACAATGAGCAGTTCTTC
CASSLEGRQGNNEQFF
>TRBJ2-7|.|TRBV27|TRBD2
TGTGCCAGCAGTTTAAGGGCGGGGGGCTCCTACGAGCAGTACTTC
CASSLRAGGSYEQYF
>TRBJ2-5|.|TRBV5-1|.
TGCGCCAGCAGCCGAGGGAACCAAGAGACCCAGTACTTC
CASSRGNQETQYF
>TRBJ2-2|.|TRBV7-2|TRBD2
TGTGCCAGCAGCCCCTCGGAGTGGAGTAGCGGGAGGGCGGGGGAGCTGTTTTTT
CASSPSEWSSGRAGELFF
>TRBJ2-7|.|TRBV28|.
TGTGCCAGCAGTTTATGGGCCTACGAGCAGTACTTC
CASSLWAYEQYF
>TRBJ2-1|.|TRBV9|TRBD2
TGTGCCAGCAGTGAACTAGCGGGAGTTTACAATGAGCAGTTCTTC
CASSELAGVYNEQFF
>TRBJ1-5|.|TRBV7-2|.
TGTGCCAGCAGCTTGCCGAGTGACAGACTCCAGCATTTT
CASSLPSDRLQHF
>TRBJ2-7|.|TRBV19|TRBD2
TGTGCCAGTAGTTTAACGGGACTAGCGGGAGGTAAGGCCGAGCAGTACTTC
CASSLTGLAGGKAEQYF
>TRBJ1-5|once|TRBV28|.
TGTGCCAGCAGTTTTGGGAATCAGCCCCAGCATTTT
CASSFGNQPQHF
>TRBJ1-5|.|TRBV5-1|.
TGCGCCAGCAGCAAGGGGGGCAATCAGCCCCAGCATTTT
CASSKGGNQPQHF
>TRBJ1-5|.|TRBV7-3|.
TGTGCCAGCAGCGTAGGGCGGGATCAGCCCCAGCATTTT
CASSVGRDQPQHF
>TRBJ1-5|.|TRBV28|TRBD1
TGTGCCAGCAGTTACAAGGGCAGGGGGGTTTATCAGCCCCAGCATTTT
CASSYKGRGVYQPQHF
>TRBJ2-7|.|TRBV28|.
TGTGCCAGCAGTTTACCCCTCGCCAGGGGGGGTTACGGTTACGAGCAGTACTTC
CASSLPLARGGYGYEQYF
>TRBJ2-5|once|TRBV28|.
TGTGCCAGCAGTTTTAACAGGGCCGGTGGAGAGACCCAGTACTTC
CASSFNRAGGETQYF
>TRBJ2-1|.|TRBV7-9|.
TGTGCCAGCAGCTCTAAGGGGTTTAGCTCCTACAATGAGCAGTTCTTC
CASSSKGFSSYNEQFF
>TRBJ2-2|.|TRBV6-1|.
TGTGCCAGCAGTGAATTTTTAGGGCGCGGGGAGCTGTTTTTT
CASSEFLGRGELFF
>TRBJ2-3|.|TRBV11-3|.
TGTGCCAGCAGCTCGGGCAGAGGTAGCACAGATACGCAGTATTTT
CASSSGRGSTDTQYF
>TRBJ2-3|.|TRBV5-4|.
TGTGCCAGCAGAGCCAGGAACACAGATACGCAGTATTTT
CASRARNTDTQYF
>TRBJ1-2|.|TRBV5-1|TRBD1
TGCGCCAGCAGCTTGGCGGTGACAGGGGAAAACTATGGCTACACCTTC
CASSLAVTGENYGYTF